Following are 14 T cell receptor beta chains from one sample sequenced in a study of T-cell reconstitution after alpha-beta-depleted transplantation in children. Unique molecular identifiers were incorporated into the prepared TCRbeta library. Via MiXCR, TCRdb re-called the PCR reads, giving one row per CDR3 protein. There are 400,000 to 450,000 distinct CDR3 sequences in the sample; over 40% occur only once, and 27% lies in the top ten. Here the sequenced sample was PBMCs, taken before TCRalphabeta/CD19-depleted stem cell transplant. The source is a girl aged 2-9 years with aplastic anemia, due to receive a stem cell transplant.

The V gene is TRBV10-1, the J gene TRBJ2-5; 8 bases are a match to TRBD2. This CDR3 has 15 residues. The J segment lost 3 bases and the V segment lost 2 bases, leaving 5 bases of the junction unmatched. Germline V lookup: CDR1 WNHNN, CDR2 SYGVQD (reference sequence). CDR3 residues: CASSEGGLGKETQYF. CDR3 DNA: TGCGCCAGCAGTGAGGGGGGACTAGGGAAAGAGACCCAGTACTTC.

This clonotype turned up a few times. The chain has TRBV3-1 and TRBJ2-6; possibly TRBD2 for D (6 bases). Germline V gene data show CDR1 as LGHDT and CDR2 as YNNKEL (reference sequence). V was pared by 0 bases and J by 3 bases, with 15 bases between. The CDR3 is 18 residues long. This CDR3 is CASSQEAGRLVGANVLTF. The CDR3 bases are TGTGCCAGCAGCCAAGAGGCGGGACGGTTGGTTGGGGCCAACGTCCTGACTTTC. Using reference TRBV3-1 and TRBJ2-6 for the parts outside the CDR3, the full variable domain is DTAVSQTPKYLVTQMGNDKSIKCEQNLGHDTMYWYKQDSKKFLKIMFSYNNKELIINETVPNRFSPKSPDKAHLNLHINSLELGDSAVYFCASSQEAGRLVGANVLTFGAGSRLTVL.

This clonotype was counted between two and nine times. The genes are TRBV10-3 and TRBJ2-7; D unresolved. V lost 7 bases to trimming and J lost 3 bases, with 16 bases between them. Germline CDR1 reads ENHRY; CDR2 reads SYGVKD. This CDR3 spans 14 amino acids. The CDR3 DNA follows: TGTGCCATCACCGAGTCACCCCTACACTACGAGCAGTACTTC. Protein: CAITESPLHYEQYF.

This clonotype was counted ten times or more. The V gene is TRBV10-3, the J gene TRBJ2-5; the match to TRBD2 covers 9 bases. With 4 bases clipped from V and 5 bases from J, the junction kept 17 bases outside the gene matches. Germline-derived CDR1 and CDR2 are ENHRY and SYGVKD. The CDR3 is 18 amino acids. The CDR3 DNA reads TGTGCCATCAGTGGTAAGGCTAGCGGGGCCAGCTCCTGGGAGACCCAGTACTTC. This gives the protein CAISGKASGASSWETQYF.

The genes are TRBV10-3 and TRBJ2-7, with D perhaps TRBD1 or TRBD2 (6 bases each). The CDR3 runs to 14 residues. The V gene's germline CDR1 is ENHRY and CDR2 SYGVKD. Trimming shortened V by 6 bases and J by 3 bases, and 15 bases separated the two germline ends. The CDR3 reads CAISQGGLGYEQYF. The CDR3 nucleotides read TGTGCCATCAGCCAAGGGGGGTTGGGCTACGAGCAGTACTTC.

A single count supports this clonotype. In DNA form, the CDR3 reads TGTGCCAGCAGACCCCCCTCGGAGGGAAGGAGCAATCAGCCCCAGCATTTT. Protein product: CASRPPSEGRSNQPQHF. This rearrangement joins TRBV2 to TRBJ1-5, with D uncertain. The germline V gene encodes CDR1 SNHLY and CDR2 FYNNEI. V shed 6 bases and J shed 1 base, with 19 bases lying between them. This CDR3 has 17 residues.

The chain joins TRBV28 to TRBJ2-1; the match to TRBD2 covers 8 bases. V was pared by 6 bases and J by 8 bases, with 18 bases of the junction left unmatched. Germline V lookup: CDR1 MDHEN, CDR2 SYDVKM. The CDR3 contains 17 residues. CDR3 protein: CASSAITWSGSRDEQFF. CDR3 DNA: TGTGCCAGCAGCGCTATAACCTGGAGCGGGAGTAGGGATGAGCAGTTCTTC.

This clonotype was counted at least ten times. The rearrangement links TRBV3-1 to TRBJ2-5; 9 bases agree with TRBD2. Germline lookup yields CDR1 LGHDT and CDR2 YNNKEL (reference sequence). The CDR3 extends over 20 amino acids. V trimming: 1 base; J trimming: 5 bases; junction bases outside the gene matches: 20. The CDR3 sequence is CASSQVGLGGWTSVRETQYF. The DNA for the CDR3 is TGTGCCAGCAGCCAAGTTGGACTGGGGGGCTGGACTAGCGTGAGGGAGACCCAGTACTTC.

About this clonotype: Compared with germline, one end of the junction differs, possibly owing to a read error. J is TRBJ2-5 and V is TRBV7-4; 8 bases align to TRBD2. CDR3 length: 19 residues. Germline V gene data show CDR1 as SGHVT and CDR2 as SQSDAQ. CDR3 residues: CACSPGGDVGIGVQETQYF. CDR3 bases: TGTGCCTGCAGCCCCGGGGGGGACGTGGGTATTGGGGTTCAAGAGACCCAGTACTTC.

This clonotype was seen more than once but under ten times. The V call is TRBV2, the J call TRBJ1-5; D uncertain. Germline CDR1 SNHLY, CDR2 FYNNEI. The CDR3 loop spans 15 amino acids. V was pared by 7 bases and J by 0 bases, with 13 bases between. CDR3 DNA: TGTGCCAGCAAGACGGAGAGGTATAGCAATCAGCCCCAGCATTTT. Its protein is CASKTERYSNQPQHF. Drawing the rest from reference TRBV2 and TRBJ1-5, the complete variable domain is EPEVTQTPSHQVTQMGQEVILRCVPISNHLYFYWYRQILGQKVEFLVSFYNNEISEKSEIFDDQFSVERPDGSNFTLKIRSTKLEDSAMYFCASKTERYSNQPQHFGDGTRLSIL.

This rearrangement joins TRBV27 to TRBJ2-5; D is possibly TRBD2 (6 bases). Germline values: CDR1 MNHEY, CDR2 SMNVEV (reference sequence). The ends were cut back, 7 bases at V and 5 bases at J, with 20 bases in the middle. The CDR3 extends over 15 amino acids. In nucleotides, the CDR3 is TGTGCCAGCATGCGGGAAGGGGCCCTAGGGGAGACCCAGTACTTC. Translation gives CASMREGALGETQYF.

The chain is built from TRBV30 and TRBJ2-1, with no clear D. CDR3 length: 10 residues. Germline CDR1 reads GTSNPN; CDR2 reads SVGIG (reference sequence). The V end was cut by 0 bases, the J end by 9 bases, with 3 bases between. The CDR3 spells CAWSVGEQFF. The DNA for the CDR3 is TGTGCCTGGAGTGTAGGTGAGCAGTTCTTC.

This chain links TRBV29-1 with TRBJ2-5, with D tentatively TRBD1 or TRBD2 (5 bases each). The germline V gene encodes CDR1 SQVTM and CDR2 ANQGSEA. The germline V and J ends were trimmed by 4 bases and 4 bases, with 16 bases remaining between them. This CDR3 spans 14 amino acids. The CDR3 here is CSVGTTSIPETQYF. The CDR3 coding sequence is TGCAGCGTTGGGACAACTAGTATTCCAGAGACCCAGTACTTC. Full variable domain (missing parts from reference TRBV29-1 and TRBJ2-5): SAVISQKPSRDICQRGTSLTIQCQVDSQVTMMFWYRQQPGQSLTLIATANQGSEATYESGFVIDKFPISRPNLTFSTLTVSNMSPEDSSIYLCSVGTTSIPETQYFGPGTRLLVL.

A remark on this clonotype: A much more abundant neighbour one base away suggests this may be a read error. The gene calls are TRBV5-5 and TRBJ2-5, with 9 bases fitting TRBD2. The germline gives CDR1 SGHKS, CDR2 YYEKEE (reference sequence). The CDR3 is made up of 15 amino acids. CDR3 loop: CAISLFAGGGETQYF. CDR3 nucleotide sequence: TGTGCCATCAGCTTATTTGCGGGAGGGGGAGAGACCCAGTACTTC.